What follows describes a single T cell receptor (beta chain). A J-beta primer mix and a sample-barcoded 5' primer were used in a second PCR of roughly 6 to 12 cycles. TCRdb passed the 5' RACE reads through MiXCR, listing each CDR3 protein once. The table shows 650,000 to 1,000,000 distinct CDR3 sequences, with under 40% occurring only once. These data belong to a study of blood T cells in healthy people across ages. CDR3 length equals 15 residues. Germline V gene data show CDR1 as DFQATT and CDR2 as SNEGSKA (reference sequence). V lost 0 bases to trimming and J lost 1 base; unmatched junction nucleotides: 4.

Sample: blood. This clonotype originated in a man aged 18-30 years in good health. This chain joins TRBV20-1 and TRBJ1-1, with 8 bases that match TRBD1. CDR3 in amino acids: CSARDQGAENTEAFF. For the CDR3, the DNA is TGCAGTGCTAGAGATCAGGGGGCGGAGAACACTGAAGCTTTCTTT.